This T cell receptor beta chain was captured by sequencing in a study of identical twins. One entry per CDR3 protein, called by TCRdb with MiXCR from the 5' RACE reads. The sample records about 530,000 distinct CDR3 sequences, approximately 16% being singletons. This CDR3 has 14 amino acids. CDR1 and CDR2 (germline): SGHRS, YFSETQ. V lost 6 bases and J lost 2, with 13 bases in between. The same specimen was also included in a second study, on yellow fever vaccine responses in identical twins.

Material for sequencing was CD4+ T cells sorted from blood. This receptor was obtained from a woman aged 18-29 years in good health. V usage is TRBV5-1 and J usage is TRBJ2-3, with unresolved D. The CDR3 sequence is CASKGNFYTDTQYF. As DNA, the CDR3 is TGCGCCAGCAAAGGGAACTTTTACACAGATACGCAGTATTTT.